A selection of T cell receptor beta chains follows, all from one sample in a study of control samples from healthy donors and cancer patients. This table comes from immunoSEQ multiplex PCR, and its TCRdb copy is limited to in-frame clones, with some not included. The sample carries roughly 120,000 clones, more than 70% recorded once. The sample was blood. These receptors all come from a man in his forties or fifties in good health. Each CDR3 is given with its conserved first and last residue. The order of the fields is D gene, V gene, J gene, clone size, CDR3 protein, CDR3 DNA. A D gene is named only where the DNA matches it firmly. Clone size, where shown, is once, few, many, or a class for clones that have expanded.

>.|TRBV7-9|TRBJ2-7|.
CASTGGWGTDEQYF
TGTGCCAGCACAGGGGGGTGGGGTACGGACGAGCAGTACTTC
>.|TRBV15|TRBJ1-4|few
CATSRDPRREGGYEKLFF
TGTGCCACCAGCAGAGATCCCCGGCGGGAGGGGGGATATGAAAAACTGTTTTTT
>TRBD1|TRBV10-3|TRBJ2-5|.
CAISAGTAKQETQYF
TGTGCCATCAGTGCAGGGACAGCGAAGCAAGAGACCCAGTACTTC
>.|TRBV5-1|TRBJ1-2|.
CASSLDRTYGYTF
TGCGCCAGCAGCTTGGACAGAACCTATGGCTACACCTTC
>TRBD1|TRBV7-9|TRBJ1-3|.
CASSFKGAPDGNTIYF
TGTGCCAGCAGCTTCAAGGGGGCGCCGGACGGAAACACCATATATTTT
>TRBD1|TRBV5-8|TRBJ1-5|once
CASSRDRGQPQHF
TGTGCCAGCAGCAGGGACAGGGGTCAGCCCCAGCATTTT
>.|TRBV5-1|TRBJ1-1|once
CASSLSPGTLRRDTEAFF
TGCGCCAGCAGCTTGTCACCCGGGACCTTAAGGAGGGACACTGAAGCTTTCTTT
>.|TRBV15|TRBJ2-3|.
CATSRGLADTQYF
TGTGCCACCAGCAGAGGGTTAGCAGATACGCAGTATTTT
>TRBD2|TRBV6-2/TRBV6-3|TRBJ2-3|.
CASSYRAGGGDTQYF
TGTGCCAGCAGTTACAGAGCGGGGGGGGGAGATACGCAGTATTTT
>.|TRBV10-2|TRBJ1-1|.
CASKETAMNTEAFF
TGCGCCAGCAAAGAGACAGCCATGAACACTGAAGCTTTCTTT
>.|TRBV5-1|TRBJ1-4|.
CASSAEGGADEKLFF
TGCGCCAGCAGCGCGGAGGGAGGGGCTGATGAAAAACTGTTTTTT
>TRBD2|TRBV7-6|TRBJ2-7|.
CASSPTSGGFITYEQYF
TGTGCCAGCAGCCCTACTAGCGGGGGGTTTATTACCTACGAGCAGTACTTC
>.|TRBV6-2/TRBV6-3|TRBJ2-5|.
CASSSTARTQYF
TGTGCCAGCAGTTCAACGGCTAGGACCCAGTACTTC
>TRBD2|TRBV7-8|TRBJ2-4|few
CASSLTGGGIDIQYF
TGTGCCAGCAGCTTAACGGGCGGGGGTATCGACATTCAGTACTTC
>.|TRBV7-8|TRBJ1-1|.
CASSSEPDPNTEAFF
TGTGCCAGCAGCTCAGAGCCAGATCCAAACACTGAAGCTTTCTTT
>.|TRBV6-1|TRBJ1-2|.
CASSEGLTQANYGYTF
TGTGCCAGCAGTGAGGGACTGACACAAGCTAACTATGGCTACACCTTC
>TRBD1|TRBV6-6|TRBJ2-7|.
CASTPRQGSSYEQYF
TGTGCCAGCACCCCAAGACAGGGTTCCTCCTACGAGCAGTACTTC
>TRBD1|TRBV6-4|TRBJ2-4|.
CASSAQTGGRDIQYF
TGTGCCAGCAGTGCCCAAACAGGGGGCCGCGACATTCAGTACTTC
>.|TRBV6-2/TRBV6-3|TRBJ1-5|.
CASSFEQGYSNQPQHF
TGTGCCAGCAGTTTCGAACAGGGCTATAGCAATCAGCCCCAGCATTTT
>.|TRBV11-2|TRBJ2-7|.
CASSTPTRPVEQYF
TGTGCCAGCAGCACCCCGACTAGACCCGTCGAGCAGTACTTC
>.|TRBV5-6|TRBJ1-1|.
CASSADGEAFF
TGTGCCAGCAGCGCGGACGGCGAAGCTTTCTTT
>.|TRBV25-1|TRBJ1-5|.
CASSESAVTRPQHF
TGTGCCAGCAGTGAATCCGCAGTGACGAGGCCCCAGCATTTT
>.|TRBV27|TRBJ1-2|.
CASSLQGYGYTF
TGTGCCAGCAGTTTGCAGGGCTATGGCTACACCTTC
>.|TRBV27|TRBJ1-1|.
CASSLLLGVTEAFF
TGTGCCAGCAGTTTACTCCTCGGGGTGACTGAAGCTTTCTTT
>.|TRBV5-1|TRBJ1-1|few
CASSLGPGVKTEAFF
TGCGCCAGCAGCTTGGGGCCAGGGGTGAAAACTGAAGCTTTCTTT
>.|TRBV7-3|TRBJ2-1|.
CASSLGGDYNEQFF
TGTGCCAGCAGCTTGGGCGGGGATTACAATGAGCAGTTCTTC
>TRBD2|TRBV29-1|TRBJ2-3|few
CSVLGGGPSSTDTQYF
TGCAGCGTCCTCGGGGGGGGACCCTCTAGCACAGATACGCAGTATTTT